Listed below are T cell receptor beta chains from one sample, sequenced in a study of T-cell reconstitution after alpha-beta-depleted transplantation in children. MiXCR, run by TCRdb on the PCR reads, gives a single entry per CDR3 protein. Of nearly 550,000 distinct CDR3 sequences listed, approximately 16% are singletons. This material consisted of PBMCs from the stem cell graft donor, taken from the stem cell graft. The receptors stem from a human donor who donated a stem cell graft to a child with acute lymphoblastic leukemia. Each CDR3 is given with its conserved first and last residue. D genes are given only for firm matches. Expanded clones get a size class; other rows say once, few or many, or leave the size out.

V gene	D gene	clone size	J gene	CDR3 DNA	CDR3 protein
TRBV27	TRBD2	NA	TRBJ2-7	TGTGCCACTCAGGACTGGACTAGCGGCTACGAGCAGTACTTC	CATQDWTSGYEQYF
TRBV20-1	TRBD2	few	TRBJ2-1	TGCAGTGCTAGCAGGGGTGGGACTAGCGGCCAACGGGAGCAGTTCTTC	CSASRGGTSGQREQFF
TRBV6-5	NA	NA	TRBJ2-2	TGTGCCAGCAGTTACTTAGTAAACACCGGGGAGCTGTTTTTT	CASSYLVNTGELFF
TRBV18	NA	NA	TRBJ2-1	TGTGCCAGCTCACCCCAAGGGGCCTCCTACAATGAGCAGTTCTTC	CASSPQGASYNEQFF
TRBV28	TRBD2	once	TRBJ2-7	TGTGCCAGCAGCCTCCTACTAGCGCCAACCTACGAGCAGTACTTC	CASSLLLAPTYEQYF
TRBV5-6	TRBD1	few	TRBJ1-2	TGTGCCAGCAGCTTCTACCTGGACAGGGGGAATGGCTACACCTTC	CASSFYLDRGNGYTF
TRBV14	NA	few	TRBJ1-1	TGTGCCAGCAGCCAAGATGGACGAACTGAAGCTTTCTTT	CASSQDGRTEAFF
TRBV5-5	NA	NA	TRBJ1-5	TGTGCCAGCAGCTTGTGGACAGAGCTAAATCAGCCCCAGCATTTT	CASSLWTELNQPQHF
TRBV15	NA	few	TRBJ2-5	TGTGCCACCAGCAGGGTCGGGGGCAAGGAGACCCAGTACTTC	CATSRVGGKETQYF
TRBV5-1	TRBD2	NA	TRBJ2-3	TGCGCCAGCAGCTTACTAGCGGGGATCCTCACAGATACGCAGTATTTT	CASSLLAGILTDTQYF
TRBV9	TRBD2	NA	TRBJ2-7	TGTGCCAGCAGCGTAGGGACTAGCGGAATCTACGAGCAGTACTTC	CASSVGTSGIYEQYF
TRBV5-5	TRBD1	few	TRBJ2-1	TGTGCCAGCAGGCCCCCGGGACAGGCTTACAATGAGCAGTTCTTC	CASRPPGQAYNEQFF
TRBV6-5	TRBD2	few	TRBJ2-7	TGTGCCAGCAGTTACAATGGACTAGGAGGCGAGCAGTACTTC	CASSYNGLGGEQYF
TRBV5-1	TRBD1	few	TRBJ2-7	TGCGCCAGCAGCTCGCACAGGGGCTACGAGCAGTACTTC	CASSSHRGYEQYF
TRBV24-1	TRBD1	few	TRBJ2-1	TGTGCCACCAGTGACTGGGACAGGACTGATGAGCAGTTCTTC	CATSDWDRTDEQFF
TRBV5-4	TRBD1	NA	TRBJ2-2	TGTGCCAGCAGCTCCCCAGGGGGCGGAGACACCGGGGAGCTGTTTTTT	CASSSPGGGDTGELFF
TRBV18	TRBD2	NA	TRBJ2-1	TGTGCCAGCTCACCTTTGGGACTAGCGGGAGGCCCCAACCCCTACAATGAGCAGTTCTTC	CASSPLGLAGGPNPYNEQFF
TRBV5-1	NA	NA	TRBJ2-3	TGCGCCAGCAGCTTACAAACAGGCGCCTTCAGCACAGATACGCAGTATTTT	CASSLQTGAFSTDTQYF
TRBV20-1	NA	few	TRBJ2-7	TGCAGTGCTAACCCTAGTGGGAGCGGCCTCTCCTACGAGCAGTACTTC	CSANPSGSGLSYEQYF
TRBV5-1	NA	NA	TRBJ1-4	TGCGCCAGCAGCCCCGGGTGGAAATCTAATGAAAAACTGTTTTTT	CASSPGWKSNEKLFF
TRBV5-1	TRBD2	NA	TRBJ2-1	TGCGCCAGCAGCCCGGGGGGACTAGCGGCCCAAAGGAATGAGCAGTTCTTC	CASSPGGLAAQRNEQFF
TRBV29-1	TRBD2	NA	TRBJ2-1	TGCAGCGGCGGACTAGCGGGAGGGCCGTGGTTTTTCGATGAGCAGTTCTTC	CSGGLAGGPWFFDEQFF
TRBV6-5	NA	NA	TRBJ2-7	TGTACCAGCAGTTACGCGGATAACTCCTACGAGCAGTACTTC	CTSSYADNSYEQYF
TRBV29-1	TRBD2	NA	TRBJ2-2	TGCAGCGGCCTAGCGGGAGCCCACACCGGGGAGCTGTTTTTT	CSGLAGAHTGELFF
TRBV25-1	TRBD1	many	TRBJ2-1	TGTGCCAGTCTCGGGACAGGGGGCAAGTATGAGCAGTTCTTC	CASLGTGGKYEQFF
TRBV9	NA	NA	TRBJ2-5	TGTGCCAGCAGCGTAGCCCTCAGTACGGGGGAGACCCAGTACTTC	CASSVALSTGETQYF
TRBV27	TRBD1	few	TRBJ1-2	TGTGCCAGCAGTTTAACCTGGACAGGTGGCTACACCTTC	CASSLTWTGGYTF
TRBV2	NA	NA	TRBJ2-3	TGTGCCAGCAGTGATATGGCTATTGGTACGCAGTATTTT	CASSDMAIGTQYF
TRBV12-3/TRBV12-4	NA	few	TRBJ2-1	TGTGCCAGCAGTTTAGATGGTAGCAGTTCGCAGTTCTTC	CASSLDGSSSQFF
TRBV7-8	NA	few	TRBJ2-7	TGTGCCAGCACCCTAGATGGGATTTCCTACGAGCAGTACTTC	CASTLDGISYEQYF
TRBV11-2	TRBD2	NA	TRBJ2-1	TGTGCCAGCAGCCTACTAGCGGGAGGGCCAACTCGGTTCTTC	CASSLLAGGPTRFF
TRBV18	NA	few	TRBJ2-7	TGTGCCAGCTCACCACCTAGACCGGAGATTAAGCAGTACTTC	CASSPPRPEIKQYF
TRBV18	NA	NA	TRBJ2-3	TGTGCCAGCTCACCAATTCCAGCGGAGGGGGACCCTAGCACAGATACGCAGTATTTT	CASSPIPAEGDPSTDTQYF
TRBV5-5	NA	few	TRBJ1-1	TGTGCCAGCAGCTTGGCCGGTGGGCGCACTGAAGCTTTCTTT	CASSLAGGRTEAFF
TRBV4-1	NA	NA	TRBJ1-1	TGCGCCAGCAGCGCGGACAGTACGGGCACTGAAGCTTTCTTT	CASSADSTGTEAFF
TRBV5-1	NA	NA	TRBJ2-7	TGCGCCAGCAGCTTGGACAGGGACGAGCAGTACTTC	CASSLDRDEQYF
TRBV20-1	NA	NA	TRBJ2-1	TGCAGTGCTCTTGGGACGGCTCGCTCCTACAATGAGCTGTTCTTC	CSALGTARSYNELFF
TRBV11-3	NA	few	TRBJ2-2	TGTGCCAGCAGCTCGAAGATGGGGGTTACCGGGGAGCTGTTTTTT	CASSSKMGVTGELFF
TRBV15	TRBD2	few	TRBJ2-1	TGTGCCACCTGGTCGGGAGGGGGGTACAATGAGCAGTTCTTC	CATWSGGGYNEQFF
TRBV29-1	NA	NA	TRBJ2-5	TGCAGCGTCGATGACTGGGTCCAAGAGACCCAGTACTTC	CSVDDWVQETQYF